These T cell receptor beta chains were read from a single sample in a study of cytomegalovirus exposure and HLA in healthy donors. This table comes from immunoSEQ multiplex PCR, and its TCRdb copy is limited to in-frame clones, with some not included. The sample records some 200,000 clones, less than 90% being singletons. What was sequenced was PBMCs. The receptors come from a man in his fifties in good health and CMV-seronegative. Both conserved end residues are part of each CDR3. A D gene is named only where the DNA matches it firmly. Only some rows state a clone size, as once, few, many or a class for expanded clones.

CDR3 length	J gene	clone size	D gene	V gene	CDR3 DNA	CDR3 protein
15	TRBJ2-6	-	-	TRBV7-9	TGTTCCAGCAGCTTTTTGTACTCTGGGGCCAACGTCCTGACTTTC	CSSSFLYSGANVLTF
14	TRBJ2-3	-	TRBD2	TRBV6-1	TGTGCCAGCAGGCGCGGGGGAGTCACAGATACGCAGTATTTT	CASRRGGVTDTQYF
17	TRBJ2-7	-	-	TRBV4-3	TGCGCCAGCAGCCAAGAATTGGCGGGACTCGATCCCTACGAGCAGTACTTC	CASSQELAGLDPYEQYF
14	TRBJ1-3	once	-	TRBV7-2	TGTGCCAGCAGCTATTTGGCGGCTGGAAACACCATATATTTT	CASSYLAAGNTIYF
14	TRBJ1-5	-	-	TRBV7-2	TGTGCCAGCAGCTTAGGGCGGAGCAATCAGCCCCAGCATTTT	CASSLGRSNQPQHF
17	TRBJ2-5	-	TRBD2	TRBV9	TGTGCCAGCAGCCCTCGAGGGGGTAGCGGGGCCGCAGAGACCCAGTACTTC	CASSPRGGSGAAETQYF
17	TRBJ1-4	-	TRBD1	TRBV5-6	TGTGCCAGCAGCTCACCGGGACAGGGGGCAACTAATGAAAAACTGTTTTTT	CASSSPGQGATNEKLFF
13	TRBJ1-2	-	-	TRBV5-4	TGTGCCAGCAGCATATTCCGGGGTGGAGGCTACACCTTC	CASSIFRGGGYTF
18	TRBJ1-4	-	-	TRBV9	TGTGCCAGCAGCGTAGGCGCGGCCGGCGCGCCGTTTTTTGAAAAACTGTTTTTT	CASSVGAAGAPFFEKLFF
15	TRBJ2-7	-	TRBD2	TRBV7-8	TGTGCCAGCAGCCTACCGGCTAGCGGGGGGTACGAGCAGTACTTC	CASSLPASGGYEQYF
18	TRBJ2-7	-	TRBD2	TRBV7-8	TGTGCCAGCAGCTTAGCGATTCTAGCGGGTAATCCCAACTACGAGCAGTACTTC	CASSLAILAGNPNYEQYF
14	TRBJ2-7	-	-	TRBV5-1	TGCGCCAGCAGCTTGGGAAGCAGGGATGGTGAGCAGTACTTC	CASSLGSRDGEQYF
16	TRBJ2-7	-	TRBD2	TRBV19	TGTGCCAGTACCCCCCGTTCGGGGAGGGCCCCCTACGAGCAGTACTTC	CASTPRSGRAPYEQYF
19	TRBJ2-3	-	TRBD2	TRBV7-3	TGTGCCAGCAGCCCCAAAGGGGCTAGCGGGGGGTCTAGCACAGATACGCAGTATTTT	CASSPKGASGGSSTDTQYF
15	TRBJ2-1	-	TRBD1	TRBV10-3	TGTGCCATCAACCCCGGGGACAGGGCCTACAATGAGCAGTTCTTC	CAINPGDRAYNEQFF
15	TRBJ1-1	-	TRBD1	TRBV2	TGTGCCAGCAGGGATAGACAGGGACCGAACACTGAAGCTTTCTTT	CASRDRQGPNTEAFF